This T cell receptor beta chain was profiled in a study of T-cell reconstitution after alpha-beta-depleted transplantation in children. Regarding the study as a whole: T-cell counts and diversity were attributed mostly to newly produced T cells one year after transplant. The high TCRbeta diversity at day 60 in some patients came from surviving recipient T cells and thymic progenitors.

Notes on this clonotype: As yet, its antigen is unknown.

The CDR3 has 14 amino acids. The germline V gene encodes CDR1 MDHEN and CDR2 SYDVKM. Trimming shortened V by 3 bases and J by 6 bases, and 14 bases separated the two germline ends. It was with unique molecular identifiers that the TCRbeta library was prepared. Using its own MiXCR run on the PCR reads, TCRdb lists one record per CDR3 protein. The table shows hundreds of thousands of distinct CDR3 sequences, with approximately 10% occurring only once. This sample comprised peripheral blood, obtained 180 days after TCRalphabeta/CD19-depleted stem cell transplant. The chain combines TRBV28 with TRBJ1-1; D is ambiguous. The receptor's source is a male patient aged 2-9 years who had a stem cell transplant for chronic granulomatous disease, so the T cells may come from the graft donor. The CDR3: CASSLSPVKAEAFF. DNA of the CDR3: TGTGCCAGCAGTTTGTCCCCCGTTAAGGCTGAAGCTTTCTTT.